Listed below are T cell receptor beta chains from one sample, sequenced in a study of blood T cells in healthy people across ages. TCRdb re-analysed the 5' RACE reads in MiXCR, keeping a single row per CDR3 protein. The sample has some 700,000 distinct CDR3 sequences, roughly 41% seen once. Sequencing was performed on blood. The receptors were gathered from a woman aged 55-70 years in good health. CDR3s include the opening cysteine and the closing phenylalanine or tryptophan. D genes are given only for firm matches. Only part of the rows carry a size: once, few, many, or a class if the clone is expanded.

J gene	D gene	clone size	V gene	CDR3 DNA	CDR3 protein
TRBJ1-2	-	-	TRBV30	TGTGCCTGGAGTGTCAGCTTTTCAGCTAACTATGGCTACACCTTC	CAWSVSFSANYGYTF
TRBJ2-3	-	few	TRBV9	TGTGCCAGCAGCGTTAGCGCCCCGGATACGCAGTATTTT	CASSVSAPDTQYF
TRBJ2-1	-	-	TRBV13	TGTGCCAGCAGCCCAGAGGGACTGTTGGGAGGCGAGCAGTTCTTC	CASSPEGLLGGEQFF
TRBJ2-7	TRBD2	few	TRBV7-2	TGTGCCAGCAGCACTAGCGTATCCTACGAGCAGTACTTC	CASSTSVSYEQYF
TRBJ1-2	-	few	TRBV6-2/TRBV6-3	TGTGCCAGCAACGCGGGACTGCCGAACTATGGCTACACCTTC	CASNAGLPNYGYTF
TRBJ1-2	-	-	TRBV6-1	TGTGCCAGCAGTGAAGCCACAGGCCCTCTTATGGGCTACACCTTC	CASSEATGPLMGYTF
TRBJ2-6	-	few	TRBV6-5	TGTGCCAGCAGTTACTGGGCAGGGGCCAACGTCCTGACTTTC	CASSYWAGANVLTF
TRBJ1-5	-	-	TRBV10-1	TGCGCCAGCAGGGGGGTAGACAGGACCAATCAGCCCCAGCATTTT	CASRGVDRTNQPQHF
TRBJ2-4	-	few	TRBV28	TGTGCCAGCAGTTTGGATCTGGGGGCGCAGGGGTGCATTCAGTACTTC	CASSLDLGAQGCIQYF
TRBJ1-1	TRBD1	few	TRBV27	TGTGCCAGCAGTTTAGGACAGGGGGCGGGAGCTTTCTTT	CASSLGQGAGAFF
TRBJ2-7	TRBD1	-	TRBV24-1	TGTGCCACCCAGGGACAGGGTTACGAGCAGTACTTC	CATQGQGYEQYF
TRBJ2-7	-	-	TRBV4-2	TGTGCCAGCAGCCAAGATAGTCGGGACCGTTTCTACGAGCAGTACTTC	CASSQDSRDRFYEQYF
TRBJ2-5	-	-	TRBV20-1	TGCAGTGCTGGGACTTCGGGACAGAAAGAGACCCAGTACTTC	CSAGTSGQKETQYF
TRBJ2-1	-	-	TRBV7-3	TGTGCCAGCAGCCCCTACTTAGGATACAATGAGCAGTTCTTC	CASSPYLGYNEQFF
TRBJ2-1	-	-	TRBV3-1	TGTGCCAGCAGCCTAGGAAGGTTTGCCTACAATGAGCAGTTCTTC	CASSLGRFAYNEQFF
TRBJ2-1	TRBD2	-	TRBV5-1	TGCGCCAGCAGCTTGGGGACCGCCGGCGGGGGGTCCTACAATGAGCAGTTCTTC	CASSLGTAGGGSYNEQFF
TRBJ2-7	-	-	TRBV20-1	TGCAGTGCGGACGGACGCACATCCTCCTACGAGCAGTACTTC	CSADGRTSSYEQYF
TRBJ2-1	-	few	TRBV12-3/TRBV12-4	TGTGCCAGCAGTTTAATGGGCGTCTTTGGTGAGCAGTTCTTC	CASSLMGVFGEQFF
TRBJ2-7	-	-	TRBV25-1	TGTGCCAGCAGTGAATTTGGGGGGGCGGTGTACGAGCAGTACTTC	CASSEFGGAVYEQYF
TRBJ2-5	-	-	TRBV9	TGTGCCAGCAGCGTAGGGCAGGAAGAGACCCAGTACTTC	CASSVGQEETQYF
TRBJ1-6	TRBD1	-	TRBV6-1	TGTGCCAGCAGTAGCCGGGACAGGGGACCACCCCTCCACTTT	CASSSRDRGPPLHF
TRBJ1-2	-	-	TRBV6-5	TGTGCCGGCAGTCAAGAGGCAACCGCTAACTATGGCTACACCTTC	CAGSQEATANYGYTF
TRBJ2-7	-	few	TRBV12-3/TRBV12-4	TGTGCCAGCATTCTGACCGATCCCCCCTACAATGAGCAGTACTTC	CASILTDPPYNEQYF
TRBJ2-7	-	few	TRBV2	TGTGCCAGCAGCGTGGACATTTACGAGCAGTACTTC	CASSVDIYEQYF
TRBJ1-1	TRBD1	-	TRBV15	TGTGCCACCAGCATAGGGGGCGAGGCTTTCTTT	CATSIGGEAFF
TRBJ2-5	-	-	TRBV28	TGTGCCAGCAGTGTCGGGGTCGAAAAGACCCAGTACTTC	CASSVGVEKTQYF
TRBJ2-5	-	-	TRBV21-1	TGTGCCAGCGGGGGTGAGGGGACAGGGGGAACGCCCGAATCTATGATGGGGCTCCCTCAGCAGTACTTC	CASGGEGTGGTPESMMGLPQQYF
TRBJ1-2	TRBD1	-	TRBV6-6	TGTGCCAGCACTAAAAACACCGGGACAGCCTATTATGGCTACACCTTC	CASTKNTGTAYYGYTF
TRBJ2-3	-	-	TRBV5-5	TGTGCCAGCAGTTCCCGACCGGGACGGAGCACAGATACGCAGTATTTT	CASSSRPGRSTDTQYF
TRBJ1-5	-	-	TRBV6-2/TRBV6-3	TGTGCCAGCAGTGGTCGGGTGGGGGACAATCAGCCCCAGCATTTT	CASSGRVGDNQPQHF
TRBJ2-5	-	-	TRBV6-6	TGTGCCACATCAGACCCGTCGAGGGGCCAAGAGACCCAGTACTTC	CATSDPSRGQETQYF
TRBJ2-2	-	-	TRBV4-2	TGTGCCAGCAGCCAAGAAGCGCGGGGCGCCGGGGAGCTGTTTTTT	CASSQEARGAGELFF
TRBJ2-2	-	few	TRBV20-1	TGCAGTGCCACGCCCGTCGGGACACAGTACGGGGAGCTGTTTTTT	CSATPVGTQYGELFF
TRBJ2-1	TRBD2	few	TRBV7-2	TGTGCCACCTCACGGGCTAGCGGGTACAATGAGCAGTTCTTC	CATSRASGYNEQFF
TRBJ1-2	-	once	TRBV7-9	TGTGCCAGCAGCGCCACCCCGACAGACTACAACACCTTC	CASSATPTDYNTF
TRBJ1-1	TRBD1	-	TRBV7-9	TGTGCCAGCAGCCTAGCCTCCCCCGGGACAGAGAACACTGAAGCTTTCTTT	CASSLASPGTENTEAFF
TRBJ2-3	-	few	TRBV3-1	TGTGCCAGCAGCCAAGTACTAAGCACAGATACGCAGTATTTT	CASSQVLSTDTQYF
TRBJ2-2	-	-	TRBV3-1	TGTGCCAGCAGCCAAGAAGGGGGGGGCTCCGGGGAGTTGTTTTTT	CASSQEGGGSGELFF
TRBJ1-1	TRBD1	-	TRBV10-3	TGTGCCATCAGTGAGTTACAGGGGACTGACACTGAAGCTTTCTTT	CAISELQGTDTEAFF
TRBJ2-1	TRBD2	-	TRBV20-1	TGCAGTGCTAGTCAAGCTAGCGGGGGGGTTGAGCAGTTCTTC	CSASQASGGVEQFF
TRBJ1-5	-	-	TRBV12-3/TRBV12-4	TGTGCCAGCAGTTTCACGGTCAGCAATCAGCCCCAGCATTTT	CASSFTVSNQPQHF
TRBJ2-7	TRBD2	-	TRBV6-6	TGTGCCAGCAGTTACCGACTAGCGGGAGGCCACGAGCAGTACTTC	CASSYRLAGGHEQYF
TRBJ2-1	-	few	TRBV7-2	TGTGCCAGCAGCTTAGATGTCAGGAATGTTATGGAGCAGTTCTTC	CASSLDVRNVMEQFF
TRBJ1-4	-	-	TRBV3-1	TGTGCCAGCAGCCAAGCGGTACAGGGTTATGAAAAACTGTTTTTT	CASSQAVQGYEKLFF
TRBJ1-5	-	few	TRBV27	TGTGCCAGCAGCCCCGGGACCGGCAGGAATCAGCCCCAGCATTTT	CASSPGTGRNQPQHF
TRBJ2-3	TRBD2	-	TRBV28	TGTGCCAGCAGTGGGACTAGCGCAGATATGCAGTATTTT	CASSGTSADMQYF
TRBJ2-3	-	-	TRBV21-1	TGTGCCAGCAGCAAAGCGGTGCAGGTGGAGTCCTCTAGCACAGATACGCAGTATTTT	CASSKAVQVESSSTDTQYF
TRBJ2-7	-	once	TRBV6-2/TRBV6-3	TGTGCCAGCAGTTACTTACACTACTACGAGCAGTACTTC	CASSYLHYYEQYF
TRBJ2-1	-	once	TRBV12-3/TRBV12-4	TGTGCCAGCAGTTTAAGAGAGGTCGGCTACGAGCAGTTCTTC	CASSLREVGYEQFF
TRBJ2-1	-	-	TRBV30	TGTGCCGGGGGTGTACGACTGAATGAGCAGTTCTTC	CAGGVRLNEQFF
TRBJ2-6	-	-	TRBV5-1	TGCGCCAGCAGCTTGGCCGTGGGTGTGGAGGGTGGCAACGTCCTGACTTTC	CASSLAVGVEGGNVLTF
TRBJ1-2	-	-	TRBV5-6	TGTGCCAGCAGCTCCATATCAGGGTATGGCTACACCTTC	CASSSISGYGYTF
TRBJ2-3	TRBD2	-	TRBV6-5	TGTGCCAGCAGTTCCCCGGGACTAGCGGGAGGACCCAGCACAGATACGCAGTATTTT	CASSSPGLAGGPSTDTQYF
TRBJ2-7	TRBD1	many	TRBV20-1	TGCAGTGCTAGAGATTCCGGGACAGGGGACCACGAGCAGTACTTC	CSARDSGTGDHEQYF
TRBJ2-1	TRBD2	many	TRBV7-2	TGTGCCAGCAGCTTACCTACTAGCGGGACCAATGAGCAGTTCTTC	CASSLPTSGTNEQFF
TRBJ2-5	-	few	TRBV5-6	TGTGCCAGCAGCTTGCGTGGGGGGCAGGGTTCGGAGACCCAGTACTTC	CASSLRGGQGSETQYF
TRBJ2-1	TRBD2	-	TRBV20-1	TGCAGTGCTAGACTAGCGGGAGGGGTCAATGAGCAGTTCTTC	CSARLAGGVNEQFF
TRBJ1-2	-	-	TRBV7-2	TGTGCCAGCAGCTTAGCGCTAGGGGAAAGTGGCTATGGCTACACCTTC	CASSLALGESGYGYTF
TRBJ1-5	TRBD1	-	TRBV12-3/TRBV12-4	TGTGCCAGCAGTTTACCGGGACAGGGGCCCAATCAGCCCCAGCATTTT	CASSLPGQGPNQPQHF
TRBJ2-6	TRBD1	-	TRBV24-1	TGTGCCACCAGTGATCCTCGTAACAGGGACAGGACAGGGGCCAACGTCCTGACTTTC	CATSDPRNRDRTGANVLTF